The clone carrying this TCR beta chain has ten or more counts. This record belongs to a study of T-cell reconstitution after alpha-beta-depleted transplantation in children. As it was prepared, the TCRbeta library received unique molecular identifiers. MiXCR, run by TCRdb on the PCR reads, gives a single entry per CDR3 protein. The sample yields approximately 640,000 distinct CDR3 sequences, 16% seen once. This CDR3 has 15 residues. The V end was cut by 4 bases, the J end by 4 bases, with 16 bases between. CDR1 is SQVTM and CDR2 is ANQGSEA in the germline V gene. This TCR was sampled from a human donor who donated a stem cell graft to a child with acute myeloid leukemia. The genes are TRBV29-1 and TRBJ2-2; unclear D gene. The sequencing used PBMCs from the stem cell graft donor, collected from the stem cell graft. The CDR3 spells CSVAPGYGRTGELFF. In nucleotides, the CDR3 is TGCAGCGTTGCACCGGGCTACGGACGCACCGGGGAGCTGTTTTTT.